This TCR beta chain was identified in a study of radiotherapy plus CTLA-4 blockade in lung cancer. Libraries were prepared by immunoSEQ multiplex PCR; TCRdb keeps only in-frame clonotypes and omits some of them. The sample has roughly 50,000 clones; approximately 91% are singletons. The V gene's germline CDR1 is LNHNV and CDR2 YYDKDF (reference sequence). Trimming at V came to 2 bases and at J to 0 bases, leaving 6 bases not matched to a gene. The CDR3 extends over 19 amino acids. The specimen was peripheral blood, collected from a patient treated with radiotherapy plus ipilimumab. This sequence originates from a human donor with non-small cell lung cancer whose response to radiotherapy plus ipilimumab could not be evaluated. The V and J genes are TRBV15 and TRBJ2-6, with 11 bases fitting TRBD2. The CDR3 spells CATSRFSSGGISGANVLTF. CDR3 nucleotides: TGTGCCACCAGCAGATTTTCTAGCGGGGGGATCTCTGGGGCCAACGTCCTGACTTTC.